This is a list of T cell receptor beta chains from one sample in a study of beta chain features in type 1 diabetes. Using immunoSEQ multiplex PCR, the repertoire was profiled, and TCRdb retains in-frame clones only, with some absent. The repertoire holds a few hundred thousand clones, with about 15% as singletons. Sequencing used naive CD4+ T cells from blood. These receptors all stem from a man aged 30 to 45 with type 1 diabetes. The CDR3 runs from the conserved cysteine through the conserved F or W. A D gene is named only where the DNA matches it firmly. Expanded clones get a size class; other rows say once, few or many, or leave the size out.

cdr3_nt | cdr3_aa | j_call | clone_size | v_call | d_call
TGTGCCAGCAGTTCGGGGGGCTCTGGGGCCAACGTCCTGACTTTC | CASSSGGSGANVLTF | TRBJ2-6 | few | TRBV27 | TRBD2
TGTGCCAGCAGTTCACTAGCAGGGGGCTCCTACGAGCAGTACTTC | CASSSLAGGSYEQYF | TRBJ2-7 | few | TRBV27 | .
TGTGCCAGCAGTCAGTCTCGGGTGAACACTGAAGCTTTCTTT | CASSQSRVNTEAFF | TRBJ1-1 | few | TRBV6-6 | .
TGCGCCAGCAGCAGAGACAGGGTTACCTACGAGCAGTACTTC | CASSRDRVTYEQYF | TRBJ2-7 | . | TRBV5-1 | TRBD1
TGTGCCAGTTGCGACACAGGACAGACTGAAGCTTTCTTT | CASCDTGQTEAFF | TRBJ1-1 | . | TRBV19 | .
TGTGCCTGCCACGGACAGGACTATGGCTACACCTTC | CACHGQDYGYTF | TRBJ1-2 | many | TRBV30 | TRBD1
TGCAGCGTTGGCGCTACGGACGAGCAGTACTTC | CSVGATDEQYF | TRBJ2-7 | . | TRBV29-1 | .
TGTGCCAGCAGTGAAGCCGAAGGGCTAGCCGGTTTGAGCTCCTACAATGAGCAGTTCTTC | CASSEAEGLAGLSSYNEQFF | TRBJ2-1 | few | TRBV6-1 | .
TGTGCCAGCAGCCTAAACAGGGTCCAAGAGACCCAGTACTTC | CASSLNRVQETQYF | TRBJ2-5 | . | TRBV7-2 | .
TGTGCCAGCAGTGACGGGACAGCGTACCAAGAGACCCAGTACTTC | CASSDGTAYQETQYF | TRBJ2-5 | . | TRBV25-1 | TRBD1
TGTGCCAGCAGCTCCGGGTACAATGAGCAGTTCTTC | CASSSGYNEQFF | TRBJ2-1 | few | TRBV11-3 | .
TGTGCCAGCAGCTTAGGTCTAGCGGGAGGACAAGAGACCCAGTACTTC | CASSLGLAGGQETQYF | TRBJ2-5 | . | TRBV7-9 | TRBD2